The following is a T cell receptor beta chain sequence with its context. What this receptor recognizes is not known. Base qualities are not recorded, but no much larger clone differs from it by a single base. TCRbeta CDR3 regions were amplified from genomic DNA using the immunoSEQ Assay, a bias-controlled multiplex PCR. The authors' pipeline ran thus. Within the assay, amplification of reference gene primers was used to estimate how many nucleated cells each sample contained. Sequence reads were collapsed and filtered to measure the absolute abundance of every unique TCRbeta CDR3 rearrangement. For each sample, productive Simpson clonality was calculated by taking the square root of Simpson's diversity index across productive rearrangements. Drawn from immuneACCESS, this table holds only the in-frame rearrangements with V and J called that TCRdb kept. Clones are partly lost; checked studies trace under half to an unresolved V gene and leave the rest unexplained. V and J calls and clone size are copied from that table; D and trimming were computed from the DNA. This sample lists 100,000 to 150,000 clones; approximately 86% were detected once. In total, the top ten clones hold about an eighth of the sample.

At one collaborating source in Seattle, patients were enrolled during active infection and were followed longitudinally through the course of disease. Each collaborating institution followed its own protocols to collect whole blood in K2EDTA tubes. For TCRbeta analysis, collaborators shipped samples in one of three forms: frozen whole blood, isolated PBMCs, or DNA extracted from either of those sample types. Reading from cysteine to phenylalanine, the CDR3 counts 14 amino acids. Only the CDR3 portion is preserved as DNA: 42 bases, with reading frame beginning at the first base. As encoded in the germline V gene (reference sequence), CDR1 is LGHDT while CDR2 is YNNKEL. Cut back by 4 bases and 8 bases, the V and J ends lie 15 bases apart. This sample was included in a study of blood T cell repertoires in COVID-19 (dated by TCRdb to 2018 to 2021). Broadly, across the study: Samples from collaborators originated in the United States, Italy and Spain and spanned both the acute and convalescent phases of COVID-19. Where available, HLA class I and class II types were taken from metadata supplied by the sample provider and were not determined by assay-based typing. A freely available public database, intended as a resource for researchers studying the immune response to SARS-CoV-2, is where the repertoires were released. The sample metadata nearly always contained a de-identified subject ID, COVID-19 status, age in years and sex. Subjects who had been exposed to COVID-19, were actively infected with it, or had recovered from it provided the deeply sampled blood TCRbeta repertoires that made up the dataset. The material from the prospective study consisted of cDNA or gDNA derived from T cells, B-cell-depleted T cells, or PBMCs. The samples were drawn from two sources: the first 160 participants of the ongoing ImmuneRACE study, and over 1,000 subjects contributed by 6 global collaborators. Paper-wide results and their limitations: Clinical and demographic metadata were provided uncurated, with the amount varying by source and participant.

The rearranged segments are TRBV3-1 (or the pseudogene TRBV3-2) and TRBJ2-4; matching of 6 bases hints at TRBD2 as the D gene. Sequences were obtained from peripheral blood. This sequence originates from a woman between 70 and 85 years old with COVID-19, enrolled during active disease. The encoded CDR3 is CASSRRPREDIQYF. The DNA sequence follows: TGTGCCAGCAGCCGCAGACCCAGGGAGGACATTCAGTACTTC.